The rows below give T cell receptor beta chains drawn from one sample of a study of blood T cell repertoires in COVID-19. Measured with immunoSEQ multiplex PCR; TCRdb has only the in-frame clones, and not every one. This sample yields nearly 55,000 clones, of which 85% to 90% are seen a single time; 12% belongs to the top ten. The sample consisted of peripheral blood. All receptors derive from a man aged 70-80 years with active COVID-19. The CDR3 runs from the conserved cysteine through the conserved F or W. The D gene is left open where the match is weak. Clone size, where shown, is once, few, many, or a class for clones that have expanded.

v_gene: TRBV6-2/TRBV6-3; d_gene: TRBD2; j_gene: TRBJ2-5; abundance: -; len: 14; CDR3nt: TGTGCCAGCAGTCGGACTAGCCGTGGAGAGACCCAGTACTTC; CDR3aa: CASSRTSRGETQYF
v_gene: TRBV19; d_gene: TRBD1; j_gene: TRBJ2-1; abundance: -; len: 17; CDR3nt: TGTGCCAGTAGTCCGAGGTTGACAGGGGCCGCCTACAATGAGCAGTTCTTC; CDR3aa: CASSPRLTGAAYNEQFF
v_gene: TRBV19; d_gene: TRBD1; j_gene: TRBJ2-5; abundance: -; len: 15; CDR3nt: TGTGCCAGTAGTATGAGGACAGGGGTCACAGAGACCCAGTACTTC; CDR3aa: CASSMRTGVTETQYF
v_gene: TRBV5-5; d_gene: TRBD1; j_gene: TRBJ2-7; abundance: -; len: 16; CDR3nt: TGTGCCAGCAGCTCGCTGTCCGGGACAGGGGTCTACGAGCAGTACTTC; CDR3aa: CASSSLSGTGVYEQYF
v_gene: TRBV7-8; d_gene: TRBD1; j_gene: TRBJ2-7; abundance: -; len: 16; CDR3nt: TGTGCCAGCAGCTTACTGGGGACAGGTAACTCCTACGAGCAGTACTTC; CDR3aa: CASSLLGTGNSYEQYF
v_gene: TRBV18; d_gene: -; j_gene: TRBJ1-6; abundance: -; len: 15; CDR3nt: TGTGCCAGCTCACCAGTCTCAGGGGCCGATTCACCCCTCCACTTT; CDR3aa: CASSPVSGADSPLHF
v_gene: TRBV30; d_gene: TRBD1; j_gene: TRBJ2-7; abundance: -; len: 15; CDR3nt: TGTGCCTGGAGTGTTGGGGACAGATTAACCTACGAGCAGTACTTC; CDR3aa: CAWSVGDRLTYEQYF
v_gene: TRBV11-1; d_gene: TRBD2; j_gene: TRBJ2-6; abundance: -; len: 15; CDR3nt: TGTGCCAGCGCCCGCGGGGGGCCTGGGGCCAACGTCCTGACTTTC; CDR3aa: CASARGGPGANVLTF
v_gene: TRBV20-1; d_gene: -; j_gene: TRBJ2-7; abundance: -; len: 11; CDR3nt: TGCAGTGCTAGGCAGGGGTACGAGCAGTACTTC; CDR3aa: CSARQGYEQYF
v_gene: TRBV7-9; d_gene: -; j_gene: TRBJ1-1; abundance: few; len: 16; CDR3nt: TGTGCCAGCAGCCTCCCCGAGGGGGGGCCGAACACTGAAGCTTTCTTT; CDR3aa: CASSLPEGGPNTEAFF
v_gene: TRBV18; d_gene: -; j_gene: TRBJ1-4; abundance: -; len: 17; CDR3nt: TGTGCCAGCTCACCACTCGGAACGCATAAACGAGGTGAAAAACTGTTTTTT; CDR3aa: CASSPLGTHKRGEKLFF
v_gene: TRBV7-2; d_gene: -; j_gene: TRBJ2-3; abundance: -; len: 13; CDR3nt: TGTGCCAGCAGCTTAGTAGGGAGGGATACGCAGTATTTT; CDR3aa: CASSLVGRDTQYF
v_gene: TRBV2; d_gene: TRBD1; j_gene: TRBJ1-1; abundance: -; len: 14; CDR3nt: TGTGCCAGCAGTGTCACAGGGGGCCGAGCTGAAGCTTTCTTT; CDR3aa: CASSVTGGRAEAFF
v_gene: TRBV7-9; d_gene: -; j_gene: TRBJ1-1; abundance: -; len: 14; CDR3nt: TGTGCCAGCAGCCAGGACAGTATGAACACTGAAGCTTTCTTT; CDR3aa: CASSQDSMNTEAFF
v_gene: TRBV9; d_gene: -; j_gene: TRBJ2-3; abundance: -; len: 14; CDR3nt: TGTGCCAGCAGCGTCCTCCAAGGACTAGATACGCAGTATTTT; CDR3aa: CASSVLQGLDTQYF
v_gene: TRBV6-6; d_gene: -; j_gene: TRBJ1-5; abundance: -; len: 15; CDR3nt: TGTGCCAGCAGTTCAACAGGGATGGAAAATCAGCCCCAGCATTTT; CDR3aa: CASSSTGMENQPQHF
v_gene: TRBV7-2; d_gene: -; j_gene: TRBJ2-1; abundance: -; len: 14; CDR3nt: TGTGCCAGCAGCTCCGGCCTAGCTTACAATGAGCAGTTCTTC; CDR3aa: CASSSGLAYNEQFF
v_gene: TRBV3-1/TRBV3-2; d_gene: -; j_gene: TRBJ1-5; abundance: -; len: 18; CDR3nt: TGTGCCAGCAGCCAGGGGTCCCAGGGAGGGCTAGGCAATCAGCCCCAGCATTTT; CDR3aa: CASSQGSQGGLGNQPQHF
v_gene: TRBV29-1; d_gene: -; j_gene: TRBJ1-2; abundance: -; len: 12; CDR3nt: TGCAGCGTTGAATACAGGGAGGGAGGCTACACCTTC; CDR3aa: CSVEYREGGYTF
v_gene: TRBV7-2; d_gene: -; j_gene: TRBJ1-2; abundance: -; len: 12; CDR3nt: TGTGCCAGCAGCGCGGGACACTATGGCTACACCTTC; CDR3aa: CASSAGHYGYTF
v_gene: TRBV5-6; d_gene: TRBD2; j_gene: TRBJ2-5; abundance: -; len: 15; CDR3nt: TGTGCCAGCAGCTTGAGTACTAGCGGGGGGGAGACCCAGTACTTC; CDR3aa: CASSLSTSGGETQYF
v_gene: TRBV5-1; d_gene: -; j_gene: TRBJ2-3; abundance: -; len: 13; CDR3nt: TGCGCCAGCAGCTTGACAGGGTCAGATACGCAGTATTTT; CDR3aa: CASSLTGSDTQYF
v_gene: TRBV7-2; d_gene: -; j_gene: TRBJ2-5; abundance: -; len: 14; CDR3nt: TGTGCCAGCAGCTTGAATGCGGGCGGGAAGACCCAGTACTTC; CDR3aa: CASSLNAGGKTQYF
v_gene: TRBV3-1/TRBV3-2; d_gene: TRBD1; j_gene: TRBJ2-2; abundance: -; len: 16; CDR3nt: TGTGCCAGCATCTCCCTGGGGACAGGGTCCACCGGGGAGCTGTTTTTT; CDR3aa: CASISLGTGSTGELFF
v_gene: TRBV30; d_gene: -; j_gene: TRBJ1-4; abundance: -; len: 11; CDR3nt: TGTGCCTGGAGGGCGGGGGAAAAACTGTTTTTT; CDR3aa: CAWRAGEKLFF
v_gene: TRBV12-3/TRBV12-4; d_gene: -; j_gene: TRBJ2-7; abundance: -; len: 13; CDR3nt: TGTGCCAGCATTAAATCCGGGAGCTACGAGCAGTACTTC; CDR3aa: CASIKSGSYEQYF
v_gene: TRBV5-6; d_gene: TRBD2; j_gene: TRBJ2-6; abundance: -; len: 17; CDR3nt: TGTGCCAGCAGCGCCCTCGCGGGGGGGCGAGGGGCCAACGTCCTGACTTTC; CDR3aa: CASSALAGGRGANVLTF
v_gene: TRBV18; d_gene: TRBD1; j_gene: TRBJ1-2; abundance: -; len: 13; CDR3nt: TGTGCCAGTTCCGGGACAGGGGTTTATGGCTACACCTTC; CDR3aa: CASSGTGVYGYTF